The 25 T cell receptor beta chains below all came from one sample that was sequenced in a study of blood T cell repertoires in COVID-19. Generated by immunoSEQ multiplex PCR, the TCRdb table keeps only in-frame clones and is missing some. The sample includes 250,000 to 300,000 clones, 90% seen only once; the top ten take more than 0.95%. The sequenced sample was PBMCs or T cells enriched from blood (not recorded which). These receptors all stem from a woman aged 25 to 45 who had recovered from COVID-19.

The DNA for the CDR3 is TGTGCCAGCACCTTCCCCGGGGGGGCTTCACCCCTCCACTTT. Translating it yields CASTFPGGASPLHF. J is TRBJ1-6 and V is TRBV28, with D maybe TRBD1 (6 bases). Trimming removed 7 bases at V and 9 bases at J, with 16 bases between. The CDR3 has 14 amino acids. Germline V gene sequence: CDR1 MDHEN, CDR2 SYDVKM. Filled out from reference TRBV28 and TRBJ1-6, the complete variable domain reads DVKVTQSSRYLVKRTGEKVFLECVQDMDHENMFWYRQDPGLGLRLIYFSYDVKMKEKGDIPEGYSVSREKKERFSLILESASTNQTSMYLCASTFPGGASPLHFGNGTRLTVT.

V and J are TRBV11-2 and TRBJ2-1, with 7 bases matching TRBD2. The CDR3 has 17 amino acids. The germline gives CDR1 SGHAT, CDR2 FQNNGV. V was pared by 5 bases and J by 2 bases, with 12 bases of the junction left unmatched. In DNA form, the CDR3 reads TGTGCCAGCAGCCGATTTGCGGCTAGCGGTGCCTACAATGAGCAGTTCTTC. Its protein is CASSRFAASGAYNEQFF.

V is TRBV7-3 and J is TRBJ2-1, with 11 bases matching TRBD2. The CDR3 loop spans 15 amino acids. CDR1 SGHTA and CDR2 FQGTGA come from the germline V gene. V lost 5 bases and J lost 6; bases outside the gene matches: 6. CDR3 DNA sequence: TGTGCCAGCAGCCTGACTAGCGGGAAACTCAATGAGCAGTTCTTC. Translation: CASSLTSGKLNEQFF.

V gene TRBV7-2 combines with J gene TRBJ1-4, with TRBD1 matching over 7 bases. The CDR3 sequence is 14 residues long. Germline lookup yields CDR1 SGHTA and CDR2 FQGNSA. V gave up 2 bases and J gave up 5 bases; unmatched junction bases: 2. The DNA for the CDR3 is TGTGCCAGCAGCTTACTGGGACAGAATGAAAAACTGTTTTTT. Protein product: CASSLLGQNEKLFF.

The rearrangement uses TRBV28 and TRBJ1-1; 7 bases align to TRBD1. The CDR3 spans 16 residues. Germline CDR1 reads MDHEN; CDR2 reads SYDVKM. Germline trimming cut 4 bases from V and 10 bases from J; bases unmatched to any gene: 18. For the CDR3, the DNA is TGTGCCAGCAGTTCCCGTCACGGCAGACAGGGTAGCGGAGCTTTCTTT. This sequence encodes CASSSRHGRQGSGAFF.

The CDR3 DNA reads as TGTGCCAGCAGCTCCCTCTCAGGGGGTCAAGTATCCTATAATTCACCCCTCCACTTT. The encoded protein is CASSSLSGGQVSYNSPLHF. J is TRBJ1-6 and V is TRBV7-2, with 7 bases aligning to TRBD1. Germline CDR1 SGHTA, CDR2 FQGNSA. The CDR3 extends over 19 amino acids. V lost 4 bases, J lost 1 base, and 13 bases stayed unmatched.

At least ten counts were recorded for this clone. The chain recombines TRBV7-2 with TRBJ2-2, with TRBD2 identical over 8 bases. There are 16 residues in the CDR3. Germline lookup yields CDR1 SGHTA and CDR2 FQGNSA. V gave up 2 bases and J gave up 4 bases; unmatched junction bases: 6. DNA for the CDR3: TGTGCCAGCAGCTTACTCAGGACTAGCACCACCGGGGAGCTGTTTTTT. Translation: CASSLLRTSTTGELFF.

The chain joins TRBV2 to TRBJ2-1, with 9 bases aligning to TRBD2. The ends lost 7 bases at V and 5 bases at J; junction bases unmatched: 15. The CDR3 has 17 amino acids. Germline-derived CDR1 and CDR2 are SNHLY and FYNNEI. CDR3 region: CASNTWRGTSIHNEQFF. CDR3 DNA: TGTGCCAGCAATACTTGGAGGGGGACTAGCATCCACAATGAGCAGTTCTTC. Complete variable domain (other parts from reference TRBV2 and TRBJ2-1): EPEVTQTPSHQVTQMGQEVILRCVPISNHLYFYWYRQILGQKVEFLVSFYNNEISEKSEIFDDQFSVERPDGSNFTLKIRSTKLEDSAMYFCASNTWRGTSIHNEQFFGPGTRLTVL.

V gene TRBV27 combines with J gene TRBJ1-5, with TRBD1 as a possible D gene (5 bases). Germline V gene lookup returns CDR1 MNHEY and CDR2 SMNVEV (reference sequence). The CDR3 sequence is 13 residues long. Trimming removed 3 bases at V and 7 bases at J, with 10 bases between. This CDR3 is CASSFRGGQPQHF. CDR3 DNA sequence: TGTGCCAGCAGTTTTAGGGGAGGGCAGCCCCAGCATTTT.

The rearrangement links TRBV6-4 to TRBJ2-3; perhaps TRBD1 as D (5 bases). The V and J ends lost 6 bases and 1 base respectively, with 8 bases between them. This CDR3 spans 13 amino acids. CDR1 and CDR2 from the germline V gene are MRHNA and SNTAGT. CDR3 coding DNA: TGTGCCAGCAGCCTAGGGGGCACAGATACGCAGTATTTT. This translates into CASSLGGTDTQYF.

This clone was found once. This chain joins TRBV5-1 and TRBJ2-3; possibly TRBD1 for D (5 bases). With 0 bases removed from V and 0 bases from J, the gap between germline ends came to 23 bases. Looked up from germline, CDR1 is SGHRS and CDR2 is YFSETQ. The CDR3 consists of 20 residues. The CDR3 protein is CASSLAILDNSFASTDTQYF. The CDR3 DNA reads as TGCGCCAGCAGCTTGGCCATCTTGGACAACAGTTTCGCTAGCACAGATACGCAGTATTTT. The complete variable domain, with remaining parts taken from reference TRBV5-1 and TRBJ2-3, reads KAGVTQTPRYLIKTRGQQVTLSCSPISGHRSVSWYQQTPGQGLQFLFEYFSETQRNKGNFPGRFSGRQFSNSRSEMNVSTLELGDSALYLCASSLAILDNSFASTDTQYFGPGTRLTVL.

The chain recombines TRBV2 with TRBJ2-5, with 7 bases fitting TRBD1. J gave up 5 bases and V 7 bases, and 10 bases lay outside the gene matches. The CDR3 is made up of 14 amino acids. The germline V gene encodes CDR1 SNHLY and CDR2 FYNNEI. This CDR3 is CASTADRVGETQYF. For the CDR3, the DNA is TGTGCCAGCACCGCCGACAGGGTGGGTGAGACCCAGTACTTC. Complete variable domain (other parts from reference TRBV2 and TRBJ2-5): EPEVTQTPSHQVTQMGQEVILRCVPISNHLYFYWYRQILGQKVEFLVSFYNNEISEKSEIFDDQFSVERPDGSNFTLKIRSTKLEDSAMYFCASTADRVGETQYFGPGTRLLVL.

This clone appeared a single time. The gene calls are TRBV7-9 and TRBJ1-2; 9 nucleotides line up with TRBD1. Germline lookup yields CDR1 SEHNR and CDR2 FQNEAQ (reference sequence). V lost 4 bases, J lost 5 bases, and 5 bases stayed unmatched. The CDR3 has 14 amino acids. The CDR3 DNA follows: TGTGCCAGCAGCTCGCCGGGACAGGGATATGGCTACACCTTC. As protein: CASSSPGQGYGYTF.

The chain employs TRBV5-4 and TRBJ2-1; 10 bases match TRBD2. The germline V gene has CDR1 SGHNT and CDR2 YYREEE (reference sequence). This CDR3 contains 16 residues. V lost 4 bases to trimming and J lost 7 bases; unmatched junction nucleotides: 11. The CDR3 nucleotides are TGTGCCAGCAGCCCCGGCTTACCGGGACTAGCGAATGAGCAGTTCTTC. It specifies CASSPGLPGLANEQFF.

The gene calls are TRBV10-2 and TRBJ2-5, with 10 nucleotides matching TRBD2. V trimming: 3 bases; J trimming: 0 bases; junction bases outside the gene matches: 10. The CDR3 is 18 amino acids. Germline V lookup: CDR1 WSHSY, CDR2 SAAADI. The CDR3 coding sequence is TGCGCCAGCAGTGAATCGGCTAGCGGGAGCCAGTACCAAGAGACCCAGTACTTC. Translation gives CASSESASGSQYQETQYF.

The gene calls are TRBV5-1 and TRBJ2-2; TRBD2 aligns across 7 bases. V was pared by 4 bases and J by 0 bases, with 0 bases of the junction left unmatched. CDR1 and CDR2 (germline): SGHRS, YFSETQ. The CDR3 runs to 14 residues. The CDR3 loop reads CASSGGANTGELFF. The CDR3 region has the DNA TGCGCCAGCAGCGGGGGGGCGAACACCGGGGAGCTGTTTTTT.

The V and J genes are TRBV9 and TRBJ2-2; D is perhaps TRBD2 (5 bases). CDR3 length equals 17 residues. V was pared by 3 bases and J by 3 bases, with 18 bases between. Germline V gene lookup returns CDR1 SGDLS and CDR2 YYNGEE. The CDR3 region has the DNA TGTGCCAGCAGCGCCGACTTGGGGAGAAGGGACACCGGGGAGCTGTTTTTT. It is translated as CASSADLGRRDTGELFF.

The sample holds a few counts of this clone. V and J are TRBV30 and TRBJ2-7; perhaps TRBD1 as D (5 bases). The V end lost 4 bases, the J end lost 6 bases, and 13 bases lay between the germline ends. The CDR3 has 12 amino acids. The germline CDR1 and CDR2 sequences are GTSNPN and SVGIG (reference sequence). The CDR3 region is CAWNYQGIEQYF. CDR3 nucleotide sequence: TGTGCCTGGAATTACCAGGGTATCGAGCAGTACTTC.

This chain connects TRBV7-9 to TRBJ2-1, with D perhaps matching TRBD2 (5 bases). The CDR3 totals 14 residues. Germline-derived CDR1 and CDR2 are SEHNR and FQNEAQ (reference sequence). The germline V and J ends were trimmed by 1 base and 9 bases, with 13 bases remaining between them. CDR3 nucleotide sequence: TGTGCCAGCAGCTTAGGGCCTCGAGGAGGTGAGCAGTTCTTC. Its protein product is CASSLGPRGGEQFF.

J is TRBJ2-2 and V is TRBV27; the match to TRBD1 covers 11 bases. V shed 6 bases and J 6 bases; nucleotides not matched to a gene: 9. This CDR3 comprises 16 residues. The germline gives CDR1 MNHEY, CDR2 SMNVEV (reference sequence). The CDR3 region has the DNA TGTGCCAGCAGCCCTGTGGGGACAGGGGGATCCGGGGAGCTGTTTTTT. It yields the protein CASSPVGTGGSGELFF.

This clone appeared once. The chain links TRBV24-1 to TRBJ2-2; 7 bases fit TRBD2. CDR3 size: 14 residues. Germline lookup yields CDR1 KGHDR and CDR2 SFDVKD. V shed 9 bases and J 1 base; nucleotides not matched to a gene: 4. Here the CDR3 DNA reads TGTGCCACCGGGAGGGAAGAGAACACCGGGGAGCTGTTTTTT. Its protein is CATGREENTGELFF.

This clone was seen a few times. The J gene is TRBJ1-1, the V gene TRBV11-3; a possible D gene is TRBD1 (5 bases). The CDR3 sequence is 13 residues long. The V gene's germline CDR1 is SGHNT and CDR2 YENEEA. V lost 5 bases, J lost 0 bases, and 7 bases lay in between. CDR3 residues: CASSKTVNTEAFF. In DNA form, the CDR3 reads TGTGCCAGCAGCAAGACAGTGAACACTGAAGCTTTCTTT.

V and J are TRBV6-5 and TRBJ2-7; D might be TRBD1 (5 bases). V was cut by 6 bases and J by 5 bases, with 17 bases left in between. The CDR3 runs to 14 residues. Per the germline V gene, CDR1 is MNHEY and CDR2 is SVGAGI. The CDR3 region is CASSQGLMLNEQYF. CDR3 nucleotide sequence: TGTGCCAGCAGCCAGGGCCTCATGCTCAACGAGCAGTACTTC.

The chain combines TRBV9 with TRBJ2-5; no reliable D call. The germline V gene has CDR1 SGDLS and CDR2 YYNGEE. The CDR3 extends over 14 amino acids. Between the trimmed V and J ends, which lost 2 bases and 2 bases, there was a span of 10 bases. CDR3 DNA sequence: TGTGCCAGCAGCGTCAATACAGTTCAAGAGACCCAGTACTTC. As protein: CASSVNTVQETQYF.

The chain uses TRBV6-5 and TRBJ2-7; TRBD2 matches at 10 bases. The V gene's germline CDR1 is MNHEY and CDR2 SVGAGI. This CDR3 contains 14 residues. The J segment lost 4 bases and the V segment lost 6 bases, leaving 6 bases of the junction unmatched. The CDR3 sequence: CASRIAGGKYEQYF. DNA of the CDR3: TGTGCCAGCAGAATAGCGGGAGGAAAGTACGAGCAGTACTTC.